The text below deals with one T cell receptor (beta chain). These data originate in a study of technical replicates of blood from a handful of donors. Generated by immunoSEQ multiplex PCR, the TCRdb table keeps only in-frame clones and is missing some. Seen here are approximately 73,000 clones, roughly 90% observed once, and the top ten hold over 0.35%. This CDR3 is built from 12 residues. The germline CDR1 and CDR2 sequences are MDHEN and SYDVKM. V dropped 3 bases and J dropped 4 bases, with 7 bases sitting between them. Material for sequencing was T cells isolated from PBMCs. This clonotype was sampled from a human donor in good health. V usage is TRBV28 and J usage is TRBJ2-7; no clear D gene. CDR3 amino acids: CASSFNGYEQYF. CDR3 DNA sequence: TGTGCCAGCAGTTTCAACGGGTACGAGCAGTACTTC. The whole variable domain, remainder taken from reference TRBV28 and TRBJ2-7, is DVKVTQSSRYLVKRTGEKVFLECVQDMDHENMFWYRQDPGLGLRLIYFSYDVKMKEKGDIPEGYSVSREKKERFSLILESASTNQTSMYLCASSFNGYEQYFGPGTRLTVT.